This TCR beta chain was obtained from a study of shared clonotypes between healthy human individuals. Study findings and constraints: Researchers sampled only blood; tissue repertoires likely differ.

The CDR3 is 15 residues long. The germline gives CDR1 LGHNA, CDR2 YSLEER. The V and J ends lost 1 base and 6 bases, in that order; junction bases with no gene match: 5. The method was immunoSEQ multiplex PCR; TCRdb's version includes in-frame clones alone and lacks a portion of them. The data show 1,400,000 or so clones, approximately 98.5% seen once. Note on this clone: The antigen is not known.

The V gene is TRBV4-3, the J gene TRBJ2-2; 7 bases align to TRBD2. The receptor's source is a man aged 25 to 45 in good health. Sequenced sample: naive CD4+ T cells sorted from blood. Subset in this sample: CD45RA+ positively selected. DNA of the CDR3: TGCGCCAGCAGCCAAGCTGGACGGGGGGCCGGGGAGCTGTTTTTT. Translating gives CASSQAGRGAGELFF.